This entry is about one TCR beta chain. Its antigen remains unidentified. This sample stems from a study of identical twins. Each CDR3 protein is one row after TCRdb ran MiXCR on the 5' RACE reads. Among 200,000 or so distinct CDR3 sequences, 6% to 9% were seen once, and the ten largest hold about 1.8%. CDR1 and CDR2 (germline): SGHTA, FQGNSA. Deletions cut 7 bases from V and 4 bases from J, with 16 bases between. This CDR3 has 14 residues. Study-level results: Out-of-frame sharing of TCR alpha in monozygotic twins was underestimated by models.

This sample was shared with a second study, whose subject was yellow fever vaccine responses in identical twins.

V and J are TRBV7-2 and TRBJ1-2; perhaps TRBD1 as D (6 bases). This receptor was obtained from a woman aged 18-29 years in good health. The material sequenced was memory (CD45RO+) T cells sorted from blood. In DNA form, the CDR3 reads TGTGCCAGCACGTTACTGGGACAAGGCTATGGCTACACCTTC. Its protein product is CASTLLGQGYGYTF.